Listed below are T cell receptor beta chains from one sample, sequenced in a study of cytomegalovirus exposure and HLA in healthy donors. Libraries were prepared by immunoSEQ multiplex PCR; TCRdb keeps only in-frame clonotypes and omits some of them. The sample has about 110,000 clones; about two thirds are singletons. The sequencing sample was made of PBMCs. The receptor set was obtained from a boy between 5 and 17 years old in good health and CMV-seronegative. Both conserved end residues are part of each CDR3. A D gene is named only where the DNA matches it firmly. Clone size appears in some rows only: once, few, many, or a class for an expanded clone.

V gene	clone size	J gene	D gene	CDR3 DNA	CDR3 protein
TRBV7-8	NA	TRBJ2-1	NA	TGTGCCAGCAGCTTAAGGGACTCGAGCTCCTACAATGAGCAGTTCTTC	CASSLRDSSSYNEQFF
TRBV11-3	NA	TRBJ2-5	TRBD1	TGTGCCAGCAGCTTAGGGGCAGGGGGCTCCCAAGAGACCCAGTACTTC	CASSLGAGGSQETQYF
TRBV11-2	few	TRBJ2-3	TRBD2	TGTGCCAGCAATCCCGCCGGGCGGGAGTATGATACGCAGTATTTT	CASNPAGREYDTQYF
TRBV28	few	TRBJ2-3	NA	TGTGCCAGCCGACTCCGACAGGCCCATTACCTCACAGATACGCAGTATTTT	CASRLRQAHYLTDTQYF
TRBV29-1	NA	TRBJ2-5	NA	TGCAGCTCTCGGGGGTTCCAAGAGACCCAGTACTTC	CSSRGFQETQYF
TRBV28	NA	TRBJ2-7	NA	TGTGCCAGCAGTCGACTTAGGGGTGGCATCACCTACGAGCAGTACTTC	CASSRLRGGITYEQYF
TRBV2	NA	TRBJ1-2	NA	TGTGCCAGCAGTGAAGCAATCGCCTTGGGGGGTGGCTACACCTTC	CASSEAIALGGGYTF
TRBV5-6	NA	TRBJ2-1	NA	TGTGCCAGCAGCCTGGTGGGGACAACGTACAATGAGCAGTTCTTC	CASSLVGTTYNEQFF
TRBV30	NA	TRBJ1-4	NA	TGTGCCTGGACAGCAACTAGAAATGAAAAACTGTTTTTT	CAWTATRNEKLFF
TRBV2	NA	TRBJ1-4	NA	TGTGCCAGCAGTGAATTGAGGGCAGAAAATGAAAAACTGTTTTTT	CASSELRAENEKLFF
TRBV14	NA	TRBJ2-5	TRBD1	TGTGCCAGCAGTCTACAGGGGGAAGAGACCCAGTACTTC	CASSLQGEETQYF
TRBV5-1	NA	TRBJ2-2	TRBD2	TGCGCCAGCGACATCAGCGGGACCTCGAACACCGGGGAGCTGTTTTTT	CASDISGTSNTGELFF
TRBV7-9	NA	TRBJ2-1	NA	TGTGCCAGCAGCGAGTCATACAATGAGCAGTTCTTC	CASSESYNEQFF
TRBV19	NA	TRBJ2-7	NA	TGTGCCAGTAGTATTGTGTGGCAGTCCACGGGGGAGCAGTACTTC	CASSIVWQSTGEQYF
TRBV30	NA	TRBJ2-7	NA	TGTGCCTGGAGCGCATCCTCTTCTCGGGACTACGAGCAGTACTTC	CAWSASSSRDYEQYF
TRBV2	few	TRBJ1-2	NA	TGTGCCAGCACTAAAATTCTAGGCTCCTATGGCTACACCTTC	CASTKILGSYGYTF
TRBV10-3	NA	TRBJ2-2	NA	TGTGCCATCAGGAACAGGGATGGGAACACCGGGGAGCTGTTTTTT	CAIRNRDGNTGELFF
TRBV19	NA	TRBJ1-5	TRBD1	TGTGCCAGCAGCGACAGGGAGTCCCCCACTACCAATCAGCCCCAGCATTTT	CASSDRESPTTNQPQHF
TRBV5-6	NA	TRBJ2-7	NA	TGTGCCAGCAGCTTGGCCGCCGGTCGTGGCGAGCAGTACTTC	CASSLAAGRGEQYF
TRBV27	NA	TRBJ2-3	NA	TGTGCCAGCAGTTTATCTCCAGGGGCGTCCCTTGGCACAGATACGCAGTATTTT	CASSLSPGASLGTDTQYF
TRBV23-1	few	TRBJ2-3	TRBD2	TGCGCCAGCACCTGGACTAGCGAAAGCACAGATACGCAGTATTTT	CASTWTSESTDTQYF
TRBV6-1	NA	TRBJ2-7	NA	TGTGCCAGCAGTGAACAGGCGGGGCCGAGCGAGCAGTACTTC	CASSEQAGPSEQYF
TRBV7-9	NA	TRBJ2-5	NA	TGTGCCAGCAGCTTAGCCGACAGGATGGAGGAGACCCAGTACTTC	CASSLADRMEETQYF
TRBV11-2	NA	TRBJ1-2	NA	TGTGCCAGCAGCTTACGGGGAGCGGGCTACACCTTC	CASSLRGAGYTF
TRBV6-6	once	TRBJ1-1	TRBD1	TGTGCCAGCAGTAGCGGACAGGGCGACACTGAAGCTTTCTTT	CASSSGQGDTEAFF
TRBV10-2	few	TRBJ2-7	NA	TGCGCCAGCAAAGCAGGGCGGGACTTCTCCTACGAGCAGTACTTC	CASKAGRDFSYEQYF
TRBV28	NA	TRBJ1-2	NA	TGTGCCAGCGTCCGGAGGGGAGTGGAGGGGTACACCTTC	CASVRRGVEGYTF
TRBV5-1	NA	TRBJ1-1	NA	TGCGCCAGCAGCTTGGAATCGGGGGGCACGGACACTGAAGCTTTCTTT	CASSLESGGTDTEAFF